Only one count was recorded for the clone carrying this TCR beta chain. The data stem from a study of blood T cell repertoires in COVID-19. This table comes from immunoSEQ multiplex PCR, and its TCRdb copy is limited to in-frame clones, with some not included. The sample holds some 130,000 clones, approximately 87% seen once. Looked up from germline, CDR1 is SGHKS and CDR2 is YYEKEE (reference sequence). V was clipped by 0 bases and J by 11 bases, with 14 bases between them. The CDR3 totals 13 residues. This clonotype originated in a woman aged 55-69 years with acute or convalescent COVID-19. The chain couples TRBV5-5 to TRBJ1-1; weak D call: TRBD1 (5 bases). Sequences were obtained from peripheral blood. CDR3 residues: CASSLGGGAGAFF. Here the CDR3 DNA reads TGTGCCAGCAGCTTGGGGGGCGGGGCGGGCGCTTTCTTT.